This T cell receptor (beta chain) was sequenced in a study of T cells in Graves' hyperthyroidism and ophthalmopathy. The CDR3 extends over 12 amino acids. Germline trimming cut 8 bases from V and 4 bases from J; bases unmatched to any gene: 4. Per the germline V gene, CDR1 is MDHEN and CDR2 is SYDVKM. Amplification yielded TCR beta CDR3 regions, with RNA transcripts as the source. The HTBI primer set drove a first-round RT-PCR of the TCR CDR3. TCRdb fed the multiplex PCR reads into MiXCR, producing one record per CDR3 protein. The sample contains about 150,000 distinct CDR3 sequences, approximately 20% of which appear only once. This clonotype was seen at least ten times.

Specimen: blood. The chain is built from TRBV28 and TRBJ2-7, with 8 nucleotides matching TRBD1. The TCR comes from a woman aged 45-59 years with Graves' hyperthyroidism that later progressed to Graves' ophthalmopathy. CDR3 sequence reads: CASWDRKYEQYF. The CDR3 DNA sequence: TGTGCCAGCTGGGACAGGAAGTACGAGCAGTACTTC.